This is a list of T cell receptor beta chains from one sample in a study of human T cells and chemical hapten exposure. In TCRdb, the RACE reads were re-called with MiXCR into one record per CDR3 protein. The data hold more than 80,000 distinct CDR3 sequences, with around 10% observed a single time. Here the sequenced sample was whole blood, taken in connection with sensitization to the hapten diphenylcyclopropenone (DPC). Receptors originate from a woman in her 50s with alopecia areata. Some clones in this sample may be carry-over from other donors' samples. The CDR3 runs from the conserved cysteine through the conserved F or W. D genes are given only for firm matches. For some rows the clone size is stated as once, few or many, or as a class when expanded; others skip it.

V,size,D,J,DNA,CDR3
TRBV12-3/TRBV12-4,few,-,TRBJ2-2,TGTGCCAGCAGTTACACGGCCCCGGGCACCGGGGAGCTGTTTTTT,CASSYTAPGTGELFF
TRBV3-1,few,-,TRBJ1-1,TGTGCCAGCAGCCAAGTTGCGGGAGGGACTGAAGCTTTCTTT,CASSQVAGGTEAFF
TRBV29-1,-,TRBD2,TRBJ2-7,TGCAGCGTTGGGGCGGGGGACGAGCAGTACTTC,CSVGAGDEQYF
TRBV6-5,-,-,TRBJ1-2,TGTGCCAGCAGCATATCAGGGTTTAGCTATGGCTACACCTTC,CASSISGFSYGYTF
TRBV7-2,many,-,TRBJ2-3,TGTGCCAGCAGCGGCTATTCAGATACGCAGTATTTT,CASSGYSDTQYF
TRBV20-1,many,-,TRBJ2-3,TGCAGTGCTAGAAAGGGTACGCAGTATTTT,CSARKGTQYF
TRBV6-6,many,-,TRBJ2-5,TGTGCCAGCACGGCGGGCGGGGAGACCCAGTACTTC,CASTAGGETQYF
TRBV18,-,TRBD1,TRBJ2-1,TGTGCCAGCTCACCCCTGACAGGGGAAGAGCAGTTCTTC,CASSPLTGEEQFF
TRBV19,-,TRBD2,TRBJ2-4,TGTGCCAGTCGTTCCTCTACCGGGACTAAAAATTTAGCCAAAAACATTCAGTACTTC,CASRSSTGTKNLAKNIQYF
TRBV3-1,-,-,TRBJ2-5,TGTGCCAGCAGCCAAGGTCAAAGTCCCCGAGGAGAGACCCAGTACTTC,CASSQGQSPRGETQYF
TRBV6-6,-,TRBD1,TRBJ2-5,TGTGCCAGCAGTTACTCGCAGGGGGCCGGAGAGACCCAGTACTTC,CASSYSQGAGETQYF
TRBV7-9,few,-,TRBJ2-3,TGTGCCAGCAGCTTACACAGGGACTACCCCACAGATACGCAGTATTTT,CASSLHRDYPTDTQYF
TRBV6-5,-,-,TRBJ2-3,TGTGCCAGCAGGAGGGGTACTAGCACAGATACGCAGTATTTT,CASRRGTSTDTQYF
TRBV19,many,-,TRBJ2-2,TGTGCCAGTAGTATCCCAGGTGCGCCCGGGGAGCTGTTTTTT,CASSIPGAPGELFF
TRBV3-1,-,TRBD1,TRBJ1-4,TGTGCCAGCAGCCAACCTACGACAGGGAGGCATGAAAAACTGTTTTTT,CASSQPTTGRHEKLFF
TRBV3-1,-,-,TRBJ2-7,TGTGCCAGCAGCCAACTTGCGGGCCCCTACGAGCAGTACTTC,CASSQLAGPYEQYF
TRBV11-2,-,-,TRBJ2-7,TGTGCCAGCAGCGATCTAAGGGAGCAGTACTTC,CASSDLREQYF
TRBV15,many,-,TRBJ1-4,TGTGCCACCCGAAGGGGGAATAATGAAAAACTGTTTTTT,CATRRGNNEKLFF
TRBV6-5,-,-,TRBJ2-7,TGTGCCAGCAGTTACAGGCAGTCTTACGAGCAGTACTTC,CASSYRQSYEQYF
TRBV28,-,-,TRBJ1-2,TGTGCCAGCACTTTATCATCTTACTATGGCTACACCTTC,CASTLSSYYGYTF
TRBV19,few,TRBD2,TRBJ2-1,TGTGCCAGTAGGTTTCTAGCGGGAGGCAACAATGAGCAGTTCTTC,CASRFLAGGNNEQFF
TRBV9,few,-,TRBJ2-2,TGTGCCAGCAGCGCCGATACCGGGGAGCTGTTTTTT,CASSADTGELFF
TRBV24-1,many,-,TRBJ2-1,TGTGCCACCAGTGACCCTGGTTTGGGGAAGCAGTTCTTC,CATSDPGLGKQFF
TRBV28,few,-,TRBJ1-4,TGTGCCAGCAGTTTCCCTCCCGGCAGGTCGACTAATGAAAAACTGTTTTTT,CASSFPPGRSTNEKLFF
TRBV7-2,many,TRBD1,TRBJ1-2,TGTGCCAGCAGCCCCACGCAGGGGGACTATGGCTACACCTTC,CASSPTQGDYGYTF
TRBV18,-,-,TRBJ2-1,TGTGCCAGCGAAACCAGGGGAGGAGGCAATGAGCAGTTCTTC,CASETRGGGNEQFF
TRBV19,-,TRBD2,TRBJ2-2,TGTGCCAGTAACCTAGCGGGGCGGACCGGGGAGCTGTTTTTT,CASNLAGRTGELFF
TRBV4-1,-,-,TRBJ2-7,TGCGCCAGCAGCCAAGATCAGGGGACTCGCGCCTACGAGCAGTACTTC,CASSQDQGTRAYEQYF
TRBV20-1,-,-,TRBJ2-5,TGCAGTGCTAGAGATACGGGTCGGCACCAAGAGACCCAGTACTTC,CSARDTGRHQETQYF
TRBV10-3,-,-,TRBJ1-6,TGTGCCATCAGTGAGATGGATTCATCCCTCCACTTT,CAISEMDSSLHF
TRBV7-6,-,-,TRBJ1-6,TGTGCCAGCAGCTTAGCCGGCAACGGAAGGAATTCACCCATCCACTTT,CASSLAGNGRNSPIHF
TRBV7-2,many,-,TRBJ2-7,TGTGCCAGCAGCTTAGACCCCGGGACAACCTTTGGACGGTACTTC,CASSLDPGTTFGRYF
TRBV4-2,-,-,TRBJ1-3,TGTGCCAGCAGCCGGGATACAGCGGCTGTTGGAAACACCATATATTTT,CASSRDTAAVGNTIYF
TRBV19,few,TRBD2,TRBJ2-7,TGTGCCAGTCTGGCTGCGGGGGGTTCCAAGCAGTACTTC,CASLAAGGSKQYF
TRBV28,-,TRBD1,TRBJ2-7,TGTGCCAGCAGGGGACAGGGGTTATTCAACTACGAGCAGTACTTC,CASRGQGLFNYEQYF
TRBV18,many,TRBD2,TRBJ2-3,TGTGCCAGCTCACTCGGGACTAGCGTTCGTAGAGATACGCAGTATTTT,CASSLGTSVRRDTQYF
TRBV20-1,-,-,TRBJ2-4,TGCAGTGCTACCCCAGACCTACTAGCCAAAAACATTCAGTACTTC,CSATPDLLAKNIQYF
TRBV18,few,-,TRBJ1-1,TGTGCCAGCTCACCGACACCCACCCCTGAAGCTTTCTTT,CASSPTPTPEAFF
TRBV11-2,few,TRBD2,TRBJ2-2,TGTGCCAGCAACCCCCTAGCGGGAGGGCCGGGCACCGGGGAGCTGTTTTTT,CASNPLAGGPGTGELFF
TRBV11-3,-,TRBD1,TRBJ2-1,TGTGCCAGCAGCCCCGGGACAGGGACCTACAATGAGCAGTTCTTC,CASSPGTGTYNEQFF
TRBV6-5,many,-,TRBJ1-2,TGTGCCAGCAGTCCAGGGCTCTACACCTGGGTCAGCTATGGCTACACCTTC,CASSPGLYTWVSYGYTF
TRBV12-3/TRBV12-4,-,-,TRBJ1-2,TGTGCCAGCAGTTTCGGGCAGGCCACGAACTATGGCTACACCTTC,CASSFGQATNYGYTF